This passage covers 13 T cell receptor beta chains from one sample sequenced in a study of T-cell memory formation after mild COVID-19. TCRdb independently ran MiXCR on the 5' RACE reads; one entry per CDR3 protein. The sample lists a few hundred thousand distinct CDR3 sequences; just under 20% were seen once. The sequenced material came from PBMCs or a T cell subset sorted from them (not recorded which). All receptors derive from a man aged 18 to 30 who had mild COVID-19 (a few samples of this study predate the infection). Cell type and time point are not known.

Many counts were recorded for this clonotype. CDR3 DNA sequence: TGTGCCAGCAGCCTTAACGGGGGGGACACCGGGGAGCTGTTTTTT. Translated, it gives CASSLNGGDTGELFF. The genes are TRBV4-2 and TRBJ2-2; 8 positions agree with TRBD2. The germline CDR1 and CDR2 sequences are LGHNA and YNFKEQ. V was clipped by 4 bases and J by 3 bases; unmatched bases: 4. The length of the CDR3 is 15 residues.

The J gene is TRBJ1-1, the V gene TRBV20-1; D not resolved. Germline V gene data show CDR1 as DFQATT and CDR2 as SNEGSKA (reference sequence). This CDR3 has 14 residues. Trimming removed 4 bases from V and 0 bases from J, with 12 bases in between. The CDR3: CSAKQPNMNTEAFF. DNA of the CDR3: TGCAGTGCTAAACAACCTAACATGAACACTGAAGCTTTCTTT.

This clonotype was seen ten or more times. This rearrangement joins TRBV9 to TRBJ2-5, with TRBD2 as a possible D gene (5 bases). CDR1 and CDR2 (germline): SGDLS, YYNGEE. Trimming took off 2 bases at V and 5 bases at J, with 16 bases between the two ends. The CDR3 is 15 amino acids. CDR3 loop: CASSVAGWARETQYF. CDR3 nucleotides: TGTGCCAGCAGCGTCGCGGGTTGGGCTCGGGAGACCCAGTACTTC.

The chain couples TRBV24-1 to TRBJ1-1; D is uncertain. The CDR3 contains 13 residues. The germline V and J ends were trimmed by 3 bases and 5 bases, with 9 bases remaining between them. The germline V gene encodes CDR1 KGHDR and CDR2 SFDVKD. CDR3 DNA sequence: TGTGCCACCAGTGATGCTTGGGCTACTGAAGCTTTCTTT. Translating it yields CATSDAWATEAFF.

This clonotype was counted a few times. The chain carries TRBV7-8 and TRBJ2-7, with D maybe TRBD2 (6 bases). The CDR3 sequence is 14 residues long. CDR1 and CDR2 from the germline V gene are SGHVS and FQNEAQ. Trimming took 5 bases from V and 3 from J, leaving 14 bases between them. The DNA of the CDR3 is TGTGCCAGCAGCCCGGCGTGGGGGGACTACGAGCAGTACTTC. It encodes CASSPAWGDYEQYF. Full variable domain (outside the CDR3, taken from reference TRBV7-8 and TRBJ2-7): GAGVSQSPRYKVAKRGQDVALRCDPISGHVSLFWYQQALGQGPEFLTYFQNEAQLDKSGLPSDRFFAERPEGSVSTLKIQRTQQEDSAVYLCASSPAWGDYEQYFGPGTRLTVT.

DNA of the CDR3: TGTGCCAGCAGCCGACGGGGGGGTTACAATGAGCAGTTCTTC. Its protein product is CASSRRGGYNEQFF. The J gene is TRBJ2-1, the V gene TRBV14; 8 bases fit TRBD2. The CDR3 runs to 14 residues. V lost 4 bases and J lost 4; bases outside the gene matches: 3. In germline, CDR1 is SGHDN, CDR2 FVKESK.

The chain uses TRBV4-2 and TRBJ2-1; 9 bases match TRBD2. The CDR3 covers 16 residues. Trimming at V came to 0 bases and at J to 6 bases, leaving 6 bases not matched to a gene. The germline V gene encodes CDR1 LGHNA and CDR2 YNFKEQ. This CDR3 is CASSQDPSGGSNEQFF. CDR3 bases: TGTGCCAGCAGCCAAGATCCCAGCGGGGGGTCCAATGAGCAGTTCTTC.

J is TRBJ2-7 and V is TRBV4-3, with D perhaps TRBD2 (5 bases). Trimming shortened V by 4 bases and J by 0 bases, and 16 bases separated the two germline ends. Germline loops: CDR1 LGHNA, CDR2 YSLEER. The CDR3 covers 16 residues. The CDR3 DNA reads TGCGCCAGCAGCCCGAGGGAACCCTGGAGCTCCTACGAGCAGTACGTC. This gives the protein CASSPREPWSSYEQYV.

In its sample, this clonotype was seen a few times. The CDR3 DNA is TGTGCCAGCGCGGAACAGGGGAATCAGCCCCAGCATTTT. Its protein is CASAEQGNQPQHF. This rearrangement joins TRBV7-3 to TRBJ1-5; 7 bases map to TRBD1. The ends lost 8 bases at V and 4 bases at J; junction bases unmatched: 5. This CDR3 spans 13 amino acids. The germline V gene encodes CDR1 SGHTA and CDR2 FQGTGA.

This rearrangement joins TRBV5-1 to TRBJ1-2, with D tentatively TRBD1 (5 bases). Trimming stripped 2 bases from V and 8 bases from J, with 13 bases between. Germline CDR1 SGHRS, CDR2 YFSETQ. The CDR3 contains 13 residues. CDR3 DNA: TGCGCCAGCAGCTTATATGGGACTGAGGGCTACACCTTC. Amino acid sequence: CASSLYGTEGYTF.

The chain carries TRBV6-1 and TRBJ2-7; 9 nucleotides align to TRBD1. The CDR3 consists of 17 residues. Looked up from germline, CDR1 is MNHNS and CDR2 is SASEGT. The trim removed 6 bases at V and 2 bases at J, leaving 14 bases unmatched. The CDR3 loop is CASSALRGTGITYEQYF. The DNA of the CDR3 is TGTGCCAGCAGCGCCCTTCGCGGGACAGGGATTACCTACGAGCAGTACTTC.

This clonotype was seen a handful of times. The V and J genes are TRBV6-2 or TRBV6-3 and TRBJ2-3; D is unresolved. V gave up 5 bases and J gave up 3 bases, with 6 bases separating them. CDR1 is MNHEY, CDR2 SVGEGT, per germline. The CDR3 is 12 residues long. CDR3 bases: TGTGCCAGCAGTACGTTTACAGATACGCAGTATTTT. It yields the protein CASSTFTDTQYF.

This clonotype was counted a few times. V is TRBV10-3 and J is TRBJ1-5, with 7 bases that match TRBD1. V lost 6 bases to trimming and J lost 3 bases; unmatched junction nucleotides: 2. Germline assignment: CDR1 ENHRY and CDR2 SYGVKD. The CDR3 extends over 13 amino acids. CDR3 sequence: CAIRGTDNQPQHF. In DNA, the CDR3 is TGTGCCATCAGGGGGACAGACAATCAGCCCCAGCATTTT.